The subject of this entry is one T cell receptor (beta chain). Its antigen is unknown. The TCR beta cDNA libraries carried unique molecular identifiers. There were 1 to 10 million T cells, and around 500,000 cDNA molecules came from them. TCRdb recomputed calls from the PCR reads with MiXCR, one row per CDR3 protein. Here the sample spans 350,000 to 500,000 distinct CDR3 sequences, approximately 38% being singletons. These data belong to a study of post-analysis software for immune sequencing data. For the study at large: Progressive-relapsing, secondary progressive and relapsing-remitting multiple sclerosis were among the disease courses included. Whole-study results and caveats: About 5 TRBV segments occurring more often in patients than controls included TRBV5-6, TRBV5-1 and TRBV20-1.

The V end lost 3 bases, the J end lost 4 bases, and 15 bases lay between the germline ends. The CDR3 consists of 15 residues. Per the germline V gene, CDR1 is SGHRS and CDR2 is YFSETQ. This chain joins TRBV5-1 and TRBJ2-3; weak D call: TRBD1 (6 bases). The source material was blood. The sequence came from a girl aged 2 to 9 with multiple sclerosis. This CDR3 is CASSSGFEGADTQYF. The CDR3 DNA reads TGCGCCAGCAGCTCGGGATTCGAGGGGGCAGATACGCAGTATTTT.